The 19 T cell receptor beta chains below all came from one sample that was sequenced in a study of shared clonotypes between healthy human individuals. Sequenced by immunoSEQ multiplex PCR; TCRdb stores in-frame clones only, minus some. The sample contains hundreds of thousands of clones, roughly 72% of which appear only once. The material sequenced was memory CD4+ T cells sorted from blood. The subset was: CD45RA-negative fraction. The receptors were sampled from a woman in her 30s in good health.

This clone was counted only a few times. The gene calls are TRBV5-1 and TRBJ2-7; tentatively, D is TRBD2 (6 bases). This CDR3 has 14 amino acids. V was pared by 5 bases and J by 3 bases, with 15 bases between. Germline V lookup: CDR1 SGHRS, CDR2 YFSETQ. CDR3 sequence: CASSLPGSVYEQYF. CDR3 bases: TGCGCCAGCAGTTTACCCGGGAGCGTCTACGAGCAGTACTTC.

The CDR3, as DNA: TGTGCCAGCAGTTTTGAACTAAGGACTTTTAGTCCACGGTACCCAAGAGTGAGGAACACTGAAGCTTTCTTT. This translates into CASSFELRTFSPRYPRVRNTEAFF. The chain combines TRBV28 with TRBJ1-1; D is uncertain. The V gene lost 3 bases and the J gene lost 1 base, with 39 bases spanning the gap. Germline CDR1 and CDR2: MDHEN and SYDVKM. The CDR3 sequence is 24 residues long. The full variable domain, completed using reference TRBV28 and TRBJ1-1, is DVKVTQSSRYLVKRTGEKVFLECVQDMDHENMFWYRQDPGLGLRLIYFSYDVKMKEKGDIPEGYSVSREKKERFSLILESASTNQTSMYLCASSFELRTFSPRYPRVRNTEAFFGQGTRLTVV.

J is TRBJ1-4 and V is TRBV2; the D gene is possibly TRBD1 (6 bases). Germline V gene lookup returns CDR1 SNHLY and CDR2 FYNNEI. This CDR3 contains 17 residues. V shed 8 bases and J shed 4 bases, with 23 bases lying between them. The CDR3 sequence: CASGRGTPSPGNEKLFF. CDR3 nucleotides: TGTGCCAGCGGTAGGGGGACACCTTCTCCGGGTAATGAAAAACTGTTTTTT.

This clone is classed as medium-sized. The same CDR3 also results from other DNA sequences found in this sample. The chain uses TRBV18 and TRBJ2-7; possibly TRBD2 for D (6 bases). The CDR3 is 15 amino acids. The V end lost 1 base, the J end lost 2 bases, and 12 bases lay between the germline ends. Germline V lookup: CDR1 KGHSH, CDR2 LQKENI. CDR3 region: CASSPRRELPYEQYF. CDR3 coding DNA: TGTGCCAGCTCACCACGGCGGGAACTACCCTACGAGCAGTACTTC.

This clone was counted once. The rearrangement joins TRBV7-8 to TRBJ2-7, with 7 bases matching TRBD1. This CDR3 contains 13 residues. The germline V gene encodes CDR1 SGHVS and CDR2 FQNEAQ. V was clipped by 4 bases and J by 2 bases; unmatched bases: 2. CDR3 sequence: CASSYDRAYEQYF. The DNA for the CDR3 is TGTGCCAGCAGCTATGACAGGGCCTACGAGCAGTACTTC.

The V gene is TRBV10-1, the J gene TRBJ2-7, with TRBD1 as a possible D gene (5 bases). V lost 0 bases to trimming and J lost 6 bases, with 9 bases between them. The CDR3 has 13 residues. CDR1 and CDR2 from the germline V gene are WNHNN and SYGVQD (reference sequence). This CDR3 reads CASSESVRGEQYF. CDR3 DNA sequence: TGCGCCAGCAGTGAGTCAGTTAGGGGCGAGCAGTACTTC.

CDR3 bases: TGTGCCAGTAGTATTCCGGGACAGAGCTACGAGCAGTACTTC. Translation: CASSIPGQSYEQYF. The chain has TRBV19 and TRBJ2-7; 7 bases match TRBD1. Germline-derived CDR1 and CDR2 are LNHDA and SQIVND (reference sequence). V was pared by 3 bases and J by 3 bases, with 5 bases of the junction left unmatched. The CDR3 extends over 14 amino acids.

The rearrangement links TRBV19 to TRBJ2-3; no clear D gene. The V and J ends lost 3 bases and 2 bases respectively, with 9 bases between them. Germline V gene lookup returns CDR1 LNHDA and CDR2 SQIVND (reference sequence). The CDR3 length is 14 residues. The CDR3 nucleotides are TGTGCCAGTAGTATTCGGCGGAACACAGATACGCAGTATTTT. It is translated as CASSIRRNTDTQYF. Full variable domain (outside the CDR3, taken from reference TRBV19 and TRBJ2-3): DGGITQSPKYLFRKEGQNVTLSCEQNLNHDAMYWYRQDPGQGLRLIYYSQIVNDFQKGDIAEGYSVSREKKESFPLTVTSAQKNPTAFYLCASSIRRNTDTQYFGPGTRLTVL.

Here the CDR3 DNA reads TGTGCCAGCAGCGCCTCCGGGACCGCCGCCTCTGGGGCCAACGTCCTGACTTTC. It yields the protein CASSASGTAASGANVLTF. The J gene is TRBJ2-6, the V gene TRBV9; D is possibly TRBD1 or TRBD2 (5 bases each). V shed 3 bases and J shed 0 bases, with 16 bases lying between them. This CDR3 is 18 amino acids long. CDR1 and CDR2 from the germline V gene are SGDLS and YYNGEE.

The chain employs TRBV18 and TRBJ1-4, with D possibly TRBD1 on 5 matching bases. Trimming removed 4 bases at V and 0 bases at J, with 15 bases between. Germline V gene lookup returns CDR1 KGHSH and CDR2 LQKENI. The CDR3 covers 17 residues. CDR3 sequence: CASSQQRDSATNEKLFF. Written as DNA, the CDR3 is TGTGCCAGCTCACAACAAAGGGACTCTGCAACTAATGAAAAACTGTTTTTT. Using reference TRBV18 and TRBJ1-4 for the parts outside the CDR3, the full variable domain is NAGVMQNPRHLVRRRGQEARLRCSPMKGHSHVYWYRQLPEEGLKFMVYLQKENIIDESGMPKERFSAEFPKEGPSILRIQQVVRGDSAAYFCASSQQRDSATNEKLFFGSGTQLSVL.

The chain links TRBV18 to TRBJ2-4; no definite D call. The V end was cut by 4 bases, the J end by 12 bases, with 16 bases between. The V gene's germline CDR1 is KGHSH and CDR2 LQKENI. The CDR3 runs 13 residues. The CDR3 nucleotides read TGTGCCAGCTCACGGGAAAGAAGCCAAGATCAGTACTTC. This codes for CASSRERSQDQYF.

The CDR3 loop is CASSQGQVGVQNQPQHF. CDR3 nucleotides: TGTGCCAGTAGCCAAGGACAGGTCGGTGTTCAGAATCAGCCCCAGCATTTT. The rearrangement joins TRBV19 to TRBJ1-5; TRBD1 aligns across 7 bases. This CDR3 spans 17 amino acids. The V and J ends lost 6 bases and 4 bases, in that order; junction bases with no gene match: 15. Germline values: CDR1 LNHDA, CDR2 SQIVND (reference sequence).

This clone was observed once. This chain uses TRBV7-3 with TRBJ2-7; TRBD2 aligns across 7 bases. J gave up 7 bases and V 2 bases, and 5 bases lay outside the gene matches. The germline V gene encodes CDR1 SGHTA and CDR2 FQGTGA. The CDR3 length is 13 residues. The CDR3 nucleotides read TGTGCCAGCAGCTTAGACGGGAGGAAGGAGCAGTACTTC. This gives the protein CASSLDGRKEQYF.

There are a few counts of this clone. The CDR3 sequence is CASSGGEGNQPQHF. CDR3 nucleotides: TGTGCCAGCAGTGGTGGAGAGGGCAATCAGCCCCAGCATTTT. The chain has TRBV25-1 and TRBJ1-5; D not resolved. The CDR3 loop spans 14 amino acids. Trimming left V 4 bases short and J 2 bases short, with 9 bases between. Germline V gene lookup returns CDR1 MGHDK and CDR2 SYGVNS.

The CDR3 DNA reads TGTGCCAGCACTCGACTAAACTCCGCAGATACGCAGTATTTT. Translated, it gives CASTRLNSADTQYF. J is TRBJ2-3 and V is TRBV2, with D maybe TRBD2 (5 bases). V dropped 7 bases and J dropped 4 bases, with 15 bases sitting between them. Germline CDR1 reads SNHLY; CDR2 reads FYNNEI. The CDR3 is 14 residues long.

CDR3 in amino acids: CAISAEGGRTEAFF. CDR3 DNA sequence: TGTGCCATCAGCGCCGAGGGAGGGAGGACTGAAGCTTTCTTT. The gene calls are TRBV10-3 and TRBJ1-1; D gene uncertain. Germline V gene data show CDR1 as ENHRY and CDR2 as SYGVKD. The CDR3 runs to 14 residues. V lost 6 bases, J lost 5 bases, and 16 bases lay in between.

The J gene is TRBJ2-3, the V gene TRBV15, with 11 bases that match TRBD2. The CDR3 runs 18 residues. Germline CDR1 and CDR2: LNHNV and YYDKDF (reference sequence). Unmatched junction bases numbered 9, after V lost 3 bases and J lost 1 base. The CDR3 sequence is CATSRGTSGPRGTDTQYF. The CDR3 DNA follows: TGTGCCACCAGCAGGGGGACTAGCGGCCCTCGAGGCACAGATACGCAGTATTTT.

The V call is TRBV2, the J call TRBJ2-3; D may be TRBD2 (5 bases). Germline V gene data show CDR1 as SNHLY and CDR2 as FYNNEI. This CDR3 comprises 12 residues. Trimming cost V 6 bases and J 6 bases, with 10 bases left between them. CDR3 nucleotides: TGTGCCAGCAGAGCCACGGGGGATACGCAGTATTTT. It encodes CASRATGDTQYF.

This rearrangement joins TRBV7-2 to TRBJ2-1, with 7 bases matching TRBD2. CDR3 length: 16 amino acids. With 0 bases clipped from V and 7 bases from J, the junction kept 9 bases outside the gene matches. Looked up from germline, CDR1 is SGHTA and CDR2 is FQGNSA. CDR3 nucleotides: TGTGCCAGCAGCTTAGCGGGAGCGGGATTGGGGAATGAGCAGTTCTTC. Protein sequence: CASSLAGAGLGNEQFF.